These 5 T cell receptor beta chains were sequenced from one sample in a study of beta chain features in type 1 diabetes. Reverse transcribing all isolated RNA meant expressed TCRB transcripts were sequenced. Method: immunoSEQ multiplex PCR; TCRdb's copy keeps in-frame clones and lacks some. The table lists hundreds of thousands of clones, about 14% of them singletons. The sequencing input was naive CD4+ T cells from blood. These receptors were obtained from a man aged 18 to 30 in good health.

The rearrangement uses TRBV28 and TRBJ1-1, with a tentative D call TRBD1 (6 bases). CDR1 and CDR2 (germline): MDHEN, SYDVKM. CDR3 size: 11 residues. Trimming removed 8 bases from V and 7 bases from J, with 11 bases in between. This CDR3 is CASPGGREAFF. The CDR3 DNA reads TGTGCCAGCCCGGGGGGCCGTGAAGCTTTCTTT.

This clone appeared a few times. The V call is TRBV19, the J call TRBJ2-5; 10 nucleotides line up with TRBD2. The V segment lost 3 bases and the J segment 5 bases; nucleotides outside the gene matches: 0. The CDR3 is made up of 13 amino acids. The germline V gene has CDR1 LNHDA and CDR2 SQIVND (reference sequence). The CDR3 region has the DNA TGTGCCAGTAGTATGGGACTAGCGGAGACCCAGTACTTC. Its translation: CASSMGLAETQYF.

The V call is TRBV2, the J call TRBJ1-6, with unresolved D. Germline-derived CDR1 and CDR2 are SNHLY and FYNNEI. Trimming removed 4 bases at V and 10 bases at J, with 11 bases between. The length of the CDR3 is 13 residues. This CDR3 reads CASSGLESSPLHF. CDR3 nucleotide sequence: TGTGCCAGCAGTGGCCTAGAGTCGTCACCCCTCCACTTT.

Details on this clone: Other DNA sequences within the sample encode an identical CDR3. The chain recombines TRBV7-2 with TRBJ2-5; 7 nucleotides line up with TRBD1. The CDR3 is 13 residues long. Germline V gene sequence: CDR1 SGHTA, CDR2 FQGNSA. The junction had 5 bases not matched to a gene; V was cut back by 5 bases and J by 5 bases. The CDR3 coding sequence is TGTGCCAGCAGCCAGGGACAGAGGGAGACCCAGTACTTC. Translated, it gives CASSQGQRETQYF.

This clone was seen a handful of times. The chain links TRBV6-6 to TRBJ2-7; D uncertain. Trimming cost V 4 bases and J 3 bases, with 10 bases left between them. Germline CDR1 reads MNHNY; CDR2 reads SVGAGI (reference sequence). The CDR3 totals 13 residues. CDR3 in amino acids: CASSSPDVYEQYF. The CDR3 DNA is TGTGCCAGCAGTTCCCCGGATGTCTACGAGCAGTACTTC.